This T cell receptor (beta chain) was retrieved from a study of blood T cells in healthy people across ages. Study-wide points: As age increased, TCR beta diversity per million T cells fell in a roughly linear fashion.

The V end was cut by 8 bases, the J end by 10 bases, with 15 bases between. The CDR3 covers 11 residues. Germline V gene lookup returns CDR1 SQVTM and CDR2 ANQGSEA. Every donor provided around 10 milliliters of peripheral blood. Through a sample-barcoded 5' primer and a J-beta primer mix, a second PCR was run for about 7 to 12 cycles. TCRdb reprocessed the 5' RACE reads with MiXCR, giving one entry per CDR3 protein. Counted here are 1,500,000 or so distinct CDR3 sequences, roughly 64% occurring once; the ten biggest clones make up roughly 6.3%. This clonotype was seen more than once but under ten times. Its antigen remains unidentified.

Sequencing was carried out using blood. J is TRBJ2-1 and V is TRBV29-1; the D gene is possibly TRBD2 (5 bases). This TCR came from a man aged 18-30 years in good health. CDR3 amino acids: CSSVSGYEQFF. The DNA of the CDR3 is TGCAGCTCCGTGTCGGGGTACGAGCAGTTCTTC.